The rows below give T cell receptor beta chains drawn from one sample of a study of T cell responses to AZD1222 COVID-19 vaccine. Here immunoSEQ multiplex PCR was the method, and the copy in TCRdb shows in-frame clones only, minus some. The table includes approximately 110,000 clones, over 75% detected once. Source: peripheral blood, taken on day 0 of AZD1222 vaccination. The source is an adult in good health. Each CDR3 is given with its conserved first and last residue. The D gene is left open where the match is weak. Clone size is stated in some rows and not others, as once, few, many or a class when expanded.

j_call,d_call,clone_size,v_call,cdr3_nt,cdr3_aa
TRBJ2-7,NA,NA,TRBV29-1,TGCAGCGTGGGTGGGGGGTCCCTGACCTACGAGCAGTACTTC,CSVGGGSLTYEQYF
TRBJ1-2,NA,NA,TRBV21-1,TGTGCCAGCAGCAAAGTCCCCAGGGCCTCCCCGTATGGCTACACCTTC,CASSKVPRASPYGYTF
TRBJ1-2,TRBD1,once,TRBV5-1,TGCGCCAGCAGCTTGTTAGGACAGGGGGCGTTTGATGGCTACACCTTC,CASSLLGQGAFDGYTF
TRBJ2-5,NA,NA,TRBV7-8,TGTGCCAGCAGCCCCCGGGGGCACAGGGGAGAGACCCAGTACTTC,CASSPRGHRGETQYF
TRBJ2-5,NA,NA,TRBV28,TGTGCCAGCAGTTGGCCCGGGGAGCAAGAGACCCAGTACTTC,CASSWPGEQETQYF
TRBJ1-1,TRBD1,NA,TRBV11-2,TGTGCCAGCAGCTTAGAAAAGGGGGCATACACTGAAGCTTTCTTT,CASSLEKGAYTEAFF
TRBJ1-4,TRBD1,once,TRBV2,TGTGCCAGCAGAGGGACAGGGGGTTTTTCGACTAATGAAAAACTGTTTTTT,CASRGTGGFSTNEKLFF
TRBJ2-2,TRBD2,NA,TRBV6-5,TGTGCCAGCAGTTACTCGGGGGGGACCGGGGAGCTGTTTTTT,CASSYSGGTGELFF
TRBJ2-3,NA,NA,TRBV24-1,TGTGCCACCAGTGATTTTGGGGCGGGGACAGATACGCAGTATTTT,CATSDFGAGTDTQYF
TRBJ2-3,NA,NA,TRBV5-1,TGCGCCAGCAGCTCGACTTTGGGACAAGATACGCAGTATTTT,CASSSTLGQDTQYF
TRBJ2-1,NA,NA,TRBV5-5,TGTGCCAGCAGCGCCCCCGAGGGGCCCCGGAGCCCCAATGAGCAGTTCTTC,CASSAPEGPRSPNEQFF
TRBJ2-7,NA,NA,TRBV27,TGTGCCAGCAGACCCGGGATCCACTACGAGCAGTACTTC,CASRPGIHYEQYF
TRBJ1-5,NA,NA,TRBV10-3,TGTGCCATCAGTGAGTCGTCTGGCAATCAGCCCCAGCATTTT,CAISESSGNQPQHF
TRBJ2-1,TRBD2,NA,TRBV5-1,TGCGCCAGCAGTTCTAGACTAGCGGGATTGGGTTACAATGAGCAGTTCTTC,CASSSRLAGLGYNEQFF
TRBJ1-1,NA,NA,TRBV7-8,TGTGCCAGCAGCTTCGGAGGGAGGACTGAAGCTTTCTTT,CASSFGGRTEAFF
TRBJ2-1,TRBD2,NA,TRBV7-2,TGTGCCAGCAGCTTAGCGGGAGGGCCCTACAATGAGCAGTTCTTC,CASSLAGGPYNEQFF
TRBJ1-5,NA,NA,TRBV6-5,TGTGCCAGCAGTCTCCTTGGGGAGAGCAATCAGCCCCAGCATTTT,CASSLLGESNQPQHF
TRBJ1-2,NA,NA,TRBV28,TGTGCCAGCAGTTTACGGTCCTATGGCTACACCTTC,CASSLRSYGYTF
TRBJ1-2,NA,NA,TRBV4-1,TGCGCCAGCAGCCAAGATTCCCCGGGACCGACCATCTATGGCTACACCTTC,CASSQDSPGPTIYGYTF
TRBJ2-1,TRBD1,NA,TRBV19,TGTGCCAGTAGTTTCCGACAGGGTGGCTCCTACAATGAGCAGTTCTTC,CASSFRQGGSYNEQFF
TRBJ1-6,NA,NA,TRBV19,TGTGCCAGTAGTATAGGTCCGCCACCCCTCCACTTT,CASSIGPPPLHF
TRBJ2-1,NA,NA,TRBV6-2/TRBV6-3,TGTGCCAGCAGCCCTCTAACTGGACGGAGCAACAATGAGCAGTTCTTC,CASSPLTGRSNNEQFF
TRBJ1-1,NA,NA,TRBV19,TGTGCCAGTAGTACAAGCCGTCTGAACACTGAAGCTTTCTTT,CASSTSRLNTEAFF
TRBJ1-5,NA,NA,TRBV6-1,TGTGCCAGCAGTGGCGGGGGTTTTAGTGCATTTAGCAATCAGCCCCAGCATTTT,CASSGGGFSAFSNQPQHF
TRBJ2-3,NA,few,TRBV2,TGTGCCAGCAGTGAAATTGAAGGCGCAGATACGCAGTATTTT,CASSEIEGADTQYF
TRBJ2-1,TRBD1,NA,TRBV29-1,TGCAGCGCCACCGGGACAGGGTTTTCGAGTGAGCAGTTCTTC,CSATGTGFSSEQFF